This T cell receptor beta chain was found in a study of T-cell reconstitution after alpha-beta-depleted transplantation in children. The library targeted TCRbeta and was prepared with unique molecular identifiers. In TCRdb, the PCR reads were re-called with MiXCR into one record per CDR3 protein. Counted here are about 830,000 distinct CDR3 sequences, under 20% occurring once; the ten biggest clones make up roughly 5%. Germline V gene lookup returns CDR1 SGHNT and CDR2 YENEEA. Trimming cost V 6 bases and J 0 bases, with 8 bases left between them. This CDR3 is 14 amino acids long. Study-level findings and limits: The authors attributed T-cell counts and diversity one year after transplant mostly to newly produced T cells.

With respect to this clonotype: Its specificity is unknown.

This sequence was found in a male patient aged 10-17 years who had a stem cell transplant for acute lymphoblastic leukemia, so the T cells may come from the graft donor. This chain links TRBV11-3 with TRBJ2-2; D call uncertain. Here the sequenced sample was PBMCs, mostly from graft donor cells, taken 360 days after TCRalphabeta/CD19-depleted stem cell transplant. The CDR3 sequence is CASRLTTNTGELFF. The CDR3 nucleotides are TGTGCCAGCAGACTAACTACGAACACCGGGGAGCTGTTTTTT.